The 5 T cell receptor beta chains reported below all come from one sample, sequenced in a study of blood T cell repertoires in COVID-19. Assay: immunoSEQ multiplex PCR; the TCRdb copy retains only in-frame clones and omits some. Counted here are tens of thousands of clones, around 84% occurring once; the ten biggest clones make up roughly 32%. The sequencing input was peripheral blood. Every receptor here comes from a man older than 75 with acute or convalescent COVID-19.

The chain links TRBV19 to TRBJ2-3, with D possibly matching TRBD2 (5 bases). CDR1 and CDR2 from the germline V gene are LNHDA and SQIVND (reference sequence). The ends were cut back, 3 bases at V and 4 bases at J, with 17 bases in the middle. The CDR3 contains 16 residues. The CDR3 DNA reads as TGTGCCAGTAGTATTAGGCTAGCCGGGTTATCAGATACGCAGTATTTT. Residues: CASSIRLAGLSDTQYF.

J is TRBJ1-1 and V is TRBV7-8; D possibly corresponds to TRBD1 (6 bases). Germline V CDR1 and CDR2: SGHVS, FQNEAQ. V lost 5 bases and J lost 1, with 11 bases in between. The CDR3 sequence is 14 residues long. This CDR3 is CASSPWGQNTEAFF. In DNA, the CDR3 is TGTGCCAGCAGCCCCTGGGGACAGAACACTGAAGCTTTCTTT.

The chain carries TRBV5-5 and TRBJ2-6; D is ambiguous. There are 14 residues in the CDR3. Germline V gives CDR1 SGHKS, CDR2 YYEKEE (reference sequence). The V gene lost 1 base and the J gene lost 3 bases, with 5 bases spanning the gap. The CDR3 loop is CASSLSGGANVLTF. The CDR3, as DNA: TGTGCCAGCAGCTTGTCAGGTGGGGCCAACGTCCTGACTTTC.

The chain employs TRBV7-9 and TRBJ1-5, with D unresolved. Trimming took 2 bases from V and 3 from J, leaving 5 bases between them. Germline CDR1 is SEHNR and CDR2 is FQNEAQ (reference sequence). The length of the CDR3 is 13 residues. The CDR3 nucleotides are TGTGCCAGCAGCTTATTACTCAATCAGCCCCAGCATTTT. As protein: CASSLLLNQPQHF. Combining the CDR3 with reference TRBV7-9 and TRBJ1-5 gives the whole variable domain DTGVSQNPRHKITKRGQNVTFRCDPISEHNRLYWYRQTLGQGPEFLTYFQNEAQLEKSRLLSDRFSAERPKGSFSTLEIQRTEQGDSAMYLCASSLLLNQPQHFGDGTRLSIL.

The chain has TRBV6-5 and TRBJ1-6, with D maybe TRBD1 (6 bases). CDR1 and CDR2 (germline): MNHEY, SVGAGI. The CDR3 extends over 13 amino acids. Deletions cut 6 bases from V and 10 bases from J, with 13 bases between. The CDR3 DNA is TGTGCCAGCAGCGCAACCCAGGGGTCACCCCTCCACTTT. Amino acids: CASSATQGSPLHF.